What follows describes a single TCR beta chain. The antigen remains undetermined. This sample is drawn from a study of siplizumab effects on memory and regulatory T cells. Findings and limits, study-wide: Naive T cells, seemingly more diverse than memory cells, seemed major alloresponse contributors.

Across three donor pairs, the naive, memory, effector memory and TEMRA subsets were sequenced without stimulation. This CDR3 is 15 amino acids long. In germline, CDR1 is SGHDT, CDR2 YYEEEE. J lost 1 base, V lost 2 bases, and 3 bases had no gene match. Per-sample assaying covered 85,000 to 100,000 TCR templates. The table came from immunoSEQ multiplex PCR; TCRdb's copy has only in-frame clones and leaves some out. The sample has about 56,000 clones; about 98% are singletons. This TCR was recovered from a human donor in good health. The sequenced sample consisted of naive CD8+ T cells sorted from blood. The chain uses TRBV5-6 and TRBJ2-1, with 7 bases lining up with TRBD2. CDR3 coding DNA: TGTGCCAGCAGCTTTGGGGGAGGGTCCTACAATGAGCAGTTCTTC. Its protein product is CASSFGGGSYNEQFF.